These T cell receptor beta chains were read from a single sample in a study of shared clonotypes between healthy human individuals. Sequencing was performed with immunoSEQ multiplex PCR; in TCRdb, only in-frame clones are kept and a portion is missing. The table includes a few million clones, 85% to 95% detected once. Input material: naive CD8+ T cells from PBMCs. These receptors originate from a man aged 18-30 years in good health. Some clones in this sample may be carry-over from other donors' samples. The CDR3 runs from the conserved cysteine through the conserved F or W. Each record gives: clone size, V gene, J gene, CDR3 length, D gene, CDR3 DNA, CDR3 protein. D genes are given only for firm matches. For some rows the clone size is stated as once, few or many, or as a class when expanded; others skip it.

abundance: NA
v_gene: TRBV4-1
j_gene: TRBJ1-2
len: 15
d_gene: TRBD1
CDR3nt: TGCGCCAGCAGCCAAGTTACAGGGGTTGACTATGGCTACACCTTC
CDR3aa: CASSQVTGVDYGYTF

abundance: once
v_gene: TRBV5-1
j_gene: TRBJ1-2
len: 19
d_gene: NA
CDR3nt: TGCGCCAGCAGCTTGGCTCCGGGAACCTCGGGACGGGGCAACTATGGCTACACCTTC
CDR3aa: CASSLAPGTSGRGNYGYTF

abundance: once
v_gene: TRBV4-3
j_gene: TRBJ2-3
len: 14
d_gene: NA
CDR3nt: TGCGCCAGCAGATCAGCGGCTGACCCAGATACGCAGTATTTT
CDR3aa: CASRSAADPDTQYF

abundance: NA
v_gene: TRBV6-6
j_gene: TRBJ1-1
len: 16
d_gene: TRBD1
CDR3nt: TGTGCCAGCAGTTGGTCGACAGGGGGGACGAACACTGAAGCTTTCTTT
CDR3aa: CASSWSTGGTNTEAFF

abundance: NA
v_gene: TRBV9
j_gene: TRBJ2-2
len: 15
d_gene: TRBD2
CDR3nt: TGTGCCAGCAGCGTATCGGGGGGATTAGCCGGGGAGCTGTTTTTT
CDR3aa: CASSVSGGLAGELFF

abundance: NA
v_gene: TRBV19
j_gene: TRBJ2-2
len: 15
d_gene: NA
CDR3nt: TGTGCCAGTAGTATAGAGGGCAGTCACACCGGGGAGCTGTTTTTT
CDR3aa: CASSIEGSHTGELFF

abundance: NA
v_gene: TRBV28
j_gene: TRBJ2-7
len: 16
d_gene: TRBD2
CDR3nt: TGTGCCAGCAAAAAGGGACTAGCGGACGACCTCTACGAGCAGTACTTC
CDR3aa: CASKKGLADDLYEQYF

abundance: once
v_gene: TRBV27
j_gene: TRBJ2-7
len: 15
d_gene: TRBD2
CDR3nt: TGTGCCAGCAGTTTATCGGCGGGAGGAACCTACGAGCAGTACTTC
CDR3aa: CASSLSAGGTYEQYF

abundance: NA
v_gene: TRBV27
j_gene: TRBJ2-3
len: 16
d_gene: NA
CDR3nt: TGTGCCAGCAGTTTATTGGGCACTCTCAGTCCAGATACGCAGTATTTT
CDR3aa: CASSLLGTLSPDTQYF

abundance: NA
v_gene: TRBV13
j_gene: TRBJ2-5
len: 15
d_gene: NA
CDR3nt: TGTGCCAGCAGCTTAGTAGGGGGGCGCCAAGAGACCCAGTACTTC
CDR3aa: CASSLVGGRQETQYF

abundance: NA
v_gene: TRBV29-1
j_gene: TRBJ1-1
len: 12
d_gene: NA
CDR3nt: TGCAGCGTTTTGCAGGGTACCGCTGAAGCTTTCTTT
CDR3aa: CSVLQGTAEAFF

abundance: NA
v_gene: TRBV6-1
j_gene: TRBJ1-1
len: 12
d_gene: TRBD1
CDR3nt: TGTGCCTCCAGGGGGGGGAACACTGAAGCTTTCTTT
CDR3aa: CASRGGNTEAFF

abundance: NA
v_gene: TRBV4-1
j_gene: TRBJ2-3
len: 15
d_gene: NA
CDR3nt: TGCGCCAGCAGCCAAGGGGCAGGGGTACCAGATACGCAGTATTTT
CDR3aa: CASSQGAGVPDTQYF

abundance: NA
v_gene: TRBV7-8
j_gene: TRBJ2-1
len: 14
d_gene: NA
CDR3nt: TGTGCCAGCAGCTTAAAGGTCCCCCCCAATGAGCAGTTCTTC
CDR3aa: CASSLKVPPNEQFF

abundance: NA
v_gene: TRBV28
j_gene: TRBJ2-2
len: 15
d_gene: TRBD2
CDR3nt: TGTGCCAGCAGTATTCTAGCGGGAATTACCGGGGAGCTGTTTTTT
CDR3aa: CASSILAGITGELFF

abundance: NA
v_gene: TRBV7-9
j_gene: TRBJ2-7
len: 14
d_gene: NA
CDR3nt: TGTGCCAGCAGCTTAAGGAATGGGGCCTACGAGCAGTACTTC
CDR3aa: CASSLRNGAYEQYF

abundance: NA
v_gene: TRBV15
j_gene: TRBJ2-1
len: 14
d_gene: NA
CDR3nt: TGTGCCACCAAAGGGGGTTTTGTAGCTCCCGAGCAGTTCTTC
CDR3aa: CATKGGFVAPEQFF

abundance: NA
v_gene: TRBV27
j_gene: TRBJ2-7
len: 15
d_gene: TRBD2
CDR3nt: TGTGCCAGCAGTTTGTGGACTAGCGGCCTCTACGAGCAGTACTTC
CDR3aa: CASSLWTSGLYEQYF

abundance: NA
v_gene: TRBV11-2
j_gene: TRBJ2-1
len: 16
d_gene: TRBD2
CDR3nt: TGTGCCAGCAGCTCAACCGGGACTAGCTGGTACAATGAGCAGTTCTTC
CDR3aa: CASSSTGTSWYNEQFF

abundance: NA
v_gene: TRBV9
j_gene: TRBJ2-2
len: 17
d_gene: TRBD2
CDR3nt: TGTGCCAGCAGCCCAGACGGGCGACTAGCAGGGACCGGGGAGCTGTTTTTT
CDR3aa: CASSPDGRLAGTGELFF

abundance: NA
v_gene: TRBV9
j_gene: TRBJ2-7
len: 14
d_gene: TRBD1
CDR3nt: TGTGCCAGCAGCGTAGGAGACAGGGGGTACGAGCAGTACTTC
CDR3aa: CASSVGDRGYEQYF

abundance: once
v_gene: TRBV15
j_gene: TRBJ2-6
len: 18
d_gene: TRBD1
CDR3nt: TGTGCCACCAGCCCCCCCAGGGGGCGGTCATCTGGGGCCAACGTCCTGACTTTC
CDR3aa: CATSPPRGRSSGANVLTF

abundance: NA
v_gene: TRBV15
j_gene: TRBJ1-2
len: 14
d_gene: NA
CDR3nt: TGTGCCACCAGCAGAGCGGTATCCAGCTATGGCTACACCTTC
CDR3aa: CATSRAVSSYGYTF

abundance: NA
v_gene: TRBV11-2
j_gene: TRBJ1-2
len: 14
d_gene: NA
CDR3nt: TGTGCCAGCAGCTTAGACTTCGCTAACTATGGCTACACCTTC
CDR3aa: CASSLDFANYGYTF

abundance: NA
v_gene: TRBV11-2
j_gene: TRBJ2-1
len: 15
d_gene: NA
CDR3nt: TGTGCCAGCAGCTTAGTAGGCACCCGAGGGAGTGAGCAGTTCTTC
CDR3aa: CASSLVGTRGSEQFF

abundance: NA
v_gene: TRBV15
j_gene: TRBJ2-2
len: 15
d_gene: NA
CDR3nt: TGTGCCACCCAGACTGGTGGTACGAACACCGGGGAGCTGTTTTTT
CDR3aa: CATQTGGTNTGELFF

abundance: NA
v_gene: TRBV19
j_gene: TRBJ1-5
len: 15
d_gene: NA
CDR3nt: TGTGCCAGTAGTACCCTTGACATACTCAATCAGCCCCAGCATTTT
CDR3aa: CASSTLDILNQPQHF

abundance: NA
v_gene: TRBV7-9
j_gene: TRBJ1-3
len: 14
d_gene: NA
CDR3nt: TGTGCCAGCAGCCTCGGGGACGGTGGAAACACCATATATTTT
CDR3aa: CASSLGDGGNTIYF

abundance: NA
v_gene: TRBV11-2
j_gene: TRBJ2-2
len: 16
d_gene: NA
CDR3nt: TGTGCCAGCAGCTTAGTGGGCGGGCGCGGCACCGGGGAGCTGTTTTTT
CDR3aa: CASSLVGGRGTGELFF

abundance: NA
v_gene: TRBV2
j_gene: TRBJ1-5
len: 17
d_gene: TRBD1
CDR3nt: TGTGCCAGCGGGGAGACAGGGATTCGTCGAAGCAATCAGCCCCAGCATTTT
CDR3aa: CASGETGIRRSNQPQHF

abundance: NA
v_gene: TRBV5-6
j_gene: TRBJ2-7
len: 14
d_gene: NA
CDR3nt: TGTGCCAGCAGCCAGGGGTTGCGGGCGGAGGAGCAGTACTTC
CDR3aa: CASSQGLRAEEQYF

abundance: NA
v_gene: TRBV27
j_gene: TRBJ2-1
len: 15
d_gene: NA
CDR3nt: TGTGCCAGCAGCGGAATTGGGTGGAGCTACAATGAGCAGTTCTTC
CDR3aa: CASSGIGWSYNEQFF

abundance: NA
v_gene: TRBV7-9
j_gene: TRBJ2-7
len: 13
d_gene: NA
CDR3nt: TGTGCCAGCAGCGTGAGCGGTCTTTACGAGCAGTACTTC
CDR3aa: CASSVSGLYEQYF

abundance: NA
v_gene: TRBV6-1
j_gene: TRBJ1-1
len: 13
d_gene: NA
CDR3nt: TGTGCCAGCCTACGGGACATGAACACTGAAGCTTTCTTT
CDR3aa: CASLRDMNTEAFF

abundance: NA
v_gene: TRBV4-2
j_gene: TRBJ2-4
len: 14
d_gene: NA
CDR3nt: TGTGCCAGTGGGGGGTTCGGAGACCAGCGGATTCAGTACTTC
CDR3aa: CASGGFGDQRIQYF

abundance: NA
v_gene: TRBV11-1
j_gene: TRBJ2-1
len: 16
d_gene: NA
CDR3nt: TGTGCCAGCAGCTTAGACGCCGGAAACTCCTACAATGAGCAGTTCTTC
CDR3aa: CASSLDAGNSYNEQFF

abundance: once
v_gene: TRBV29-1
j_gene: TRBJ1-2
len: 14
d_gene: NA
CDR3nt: TGCAGCGTTGAAGATACCAGGAGGAACTATGGCTACACCTTC
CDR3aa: CSVEDTRRNYGYTF

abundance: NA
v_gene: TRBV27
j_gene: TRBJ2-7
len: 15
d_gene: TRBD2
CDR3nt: TGTGCCAGCAGTTCCCGCGGTAGCGGAGCGGGGCGGCAGTACTTC
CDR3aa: CASSSRGSGAGRQYF

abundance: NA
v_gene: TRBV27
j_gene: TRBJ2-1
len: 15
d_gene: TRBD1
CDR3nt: TGTGCCAGCAGTGTCAGGACAGGGCCCTACAATGAGCAGTTCTTC
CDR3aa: CASSVRTGPYNEQFF

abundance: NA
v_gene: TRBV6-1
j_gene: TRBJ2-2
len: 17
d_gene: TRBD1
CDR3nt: TGTGCCAGCAGTGAAGGTCGGCAGGGGGCATCCACCGGGGAGCTGTTTTTT
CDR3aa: CASSEGRQGASTGELFF

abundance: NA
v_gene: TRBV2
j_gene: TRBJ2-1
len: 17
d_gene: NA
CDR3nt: TGTGCCAGCAGTGATTTCGGAGCGTTTAAGCCCTACAATGAGCAGTTCTTC
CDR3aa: CASSDFGAFKPYNEQFF

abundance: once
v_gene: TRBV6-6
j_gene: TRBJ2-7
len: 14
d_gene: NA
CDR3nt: TGTGCCAGCACCGAGGGGTGGGGACCCTACGAGCAGTACTTC
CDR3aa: CASTEGWGPYEQYF

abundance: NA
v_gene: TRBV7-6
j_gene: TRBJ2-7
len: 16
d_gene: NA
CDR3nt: TGTGCCAGCAGCTTAGCGCGTCACGGTACGGGTCACGAGCAGTACTTC
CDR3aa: CASSLARHGTGHEQYF

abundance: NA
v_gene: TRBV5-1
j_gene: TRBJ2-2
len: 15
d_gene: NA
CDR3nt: TGCGCCAGCACCCCGGAAGGGGTAGACACCGGGGAGCTGTTTTTT
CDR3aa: CASTPEGVDTGELFF

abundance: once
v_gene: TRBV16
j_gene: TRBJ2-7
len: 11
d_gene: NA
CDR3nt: TGTGCCAGCAGCCAATCGTCCGAGCAGTACTTC
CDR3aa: CASSQSSEQYF

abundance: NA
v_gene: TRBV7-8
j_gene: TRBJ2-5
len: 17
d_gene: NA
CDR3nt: TGTGCCAGCAGCTTAGCCATTGGGGGGCGGCTTGACGGGACCCAGTACTTC
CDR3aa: CASSLAIGGRLDGTQYF

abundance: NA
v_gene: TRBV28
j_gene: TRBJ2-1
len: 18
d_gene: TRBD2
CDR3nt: TGTGCCAGCAGTGCACAGGGACTAGCGGGAGTGTCCTACAATGAGCAGTTCTTC
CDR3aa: CASSAQGLAGVSYNEQFF